The clone carrying this TCR beta chain was observed once. These data are taken from a study of blood T cell repertoires in COVID-19. Per the original methods: Scientists estimated how many nucleated cells there were by amplifying reference gene primers. Clones were sequenced by immunoSEQ multiplex PCR, and TCRdb holds only the in-frame ones, with some missing. The DNA was the basis for D and trimming; V, J and clone size are from that table. In the table there are fewer than 100,000 clones, roughly 80% of which are singletons. The ends were cut back, 5 bases at V and 0 bases at J, with 7 bases in the middle. This CDR3 is 14 amino acids long. CDR1 LNHDA and CDR2 SQIVND come from the germline V gene (reference sequence).

V is TRBV19 and J is TRBJ2-2; D is unresolved. The sequence came from a man aged 45-60 years with acute or convalescent COVID-19. Sequenced input: peripheral blood. CDR3: CASSATPNTGELFF. The CDR3 DNA follows: TGTGCCAGTAGTGCGACTCCGAACACCGGGGAGCTGTTTTTT.